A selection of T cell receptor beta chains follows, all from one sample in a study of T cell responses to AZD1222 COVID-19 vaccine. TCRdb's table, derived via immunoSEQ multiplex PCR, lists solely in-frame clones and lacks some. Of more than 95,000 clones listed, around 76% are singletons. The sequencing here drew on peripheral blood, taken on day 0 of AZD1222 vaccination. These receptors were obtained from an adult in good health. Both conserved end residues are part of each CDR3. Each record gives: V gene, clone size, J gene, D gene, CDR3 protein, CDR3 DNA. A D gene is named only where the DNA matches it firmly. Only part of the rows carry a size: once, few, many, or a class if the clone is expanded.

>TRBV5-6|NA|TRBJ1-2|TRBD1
CASSSGTGGMIYGYTF
TGTGCCAGCAGCTCCGGGACAGGGGGTATGATCTATGGCTACACCTTC
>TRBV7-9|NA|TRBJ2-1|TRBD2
CASSVSGGASVGRQFF
TGTGCCAGCAGCGTTAGCGGGGGGGCGTCAGTTGGCAGGCAGTTCTTC
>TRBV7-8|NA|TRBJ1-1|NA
CASSPIRTANTEAFF
TGTGCCAGCAGCCCGATAAGGACAGCGAACACTGAAGCTTTCTTT
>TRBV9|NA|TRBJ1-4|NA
CASSMPQGLNEKLFF
TGTGCCAGCAGCATGCCGCAGGGGTTAAATGAAAAACTGTTTTTT
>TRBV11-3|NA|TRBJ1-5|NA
CASSLVSQDQPQHF
TGTGCCAGCAGCTTAGTTTCGCAGGATCAGCCCCAGCATTTT
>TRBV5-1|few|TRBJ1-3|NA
CASSLQGGQNTIYF
TGCGCCAGCAGCTTGCAAGGCGGTCAGAACACCATATATTTT
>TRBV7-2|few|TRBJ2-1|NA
CASSLRPGYNEQFF
TGTGCCAGCAGCCTAAGACCGGGCTACAATGAGCAGTTCTTC
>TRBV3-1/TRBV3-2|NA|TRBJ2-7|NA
CASSQAGRGSGEQYF
TGTGCCAGCAGCCAAGCGGGTCGGGGGTCGGGCGAGCAGTACTTC
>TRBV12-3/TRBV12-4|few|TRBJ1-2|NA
CASSTAYGYTF
TGTGCCAGCAGTACAGCCTATGGCTACACCTTC
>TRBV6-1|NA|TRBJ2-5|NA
CASSDSLSGQETQYF
TGTGCCAGCAGTGATTCCCTTAGCGGCCAAGAGACCCAGTACTTC
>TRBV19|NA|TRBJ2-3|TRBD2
CATRERLAASDTQYF
TGTGCCACCAGGGAAAGACTAGCCGCCTCAGATACGCAGTATTTT
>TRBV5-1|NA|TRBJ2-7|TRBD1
CASRPPGTGAYEQYF
TGCGCCAGCAGGCCCCCGGGGACAGGGGCCTACGAGCAGTACTTC
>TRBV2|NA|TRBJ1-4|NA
CASRPGGEREKLFF
TGTGCCAGCAGGCCCGGAGGGGAGAGGGAAAAACTGTTTTTT
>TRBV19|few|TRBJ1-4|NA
CASSTRGRVKLFF
TGTGCCAGTAGTACCAGGGGAAGGGTAAAACTGTTTTTT
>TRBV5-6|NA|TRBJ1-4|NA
CASSRGAVNEKLFF
TGTGCCAGCAGCCGAGGGGCCGTAAATGAAAAACTGTTTTTT